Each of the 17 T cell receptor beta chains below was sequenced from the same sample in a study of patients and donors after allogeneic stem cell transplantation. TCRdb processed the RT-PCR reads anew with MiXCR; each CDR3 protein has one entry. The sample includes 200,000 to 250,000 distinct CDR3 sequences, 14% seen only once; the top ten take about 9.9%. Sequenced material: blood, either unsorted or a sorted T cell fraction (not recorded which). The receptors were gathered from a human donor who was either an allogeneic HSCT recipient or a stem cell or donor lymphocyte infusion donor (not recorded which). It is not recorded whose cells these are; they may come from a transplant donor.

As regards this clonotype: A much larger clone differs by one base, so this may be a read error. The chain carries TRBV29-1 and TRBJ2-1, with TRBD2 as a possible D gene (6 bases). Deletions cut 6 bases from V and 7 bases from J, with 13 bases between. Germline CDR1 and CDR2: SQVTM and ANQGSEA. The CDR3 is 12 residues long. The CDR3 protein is CSVAGRRNEQFF. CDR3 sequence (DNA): TGCAGCGTGGCGGGAAGGAGGAATGAGCAGTTCTTC.

The CDR3 here is CASSLEGINEQFF. The CDR3 DNA follows: TGTGCCAGCAGCTTAGAGGGGATCAATGAGCAGTTCTTC. The J gene is TRBJ2-1, the V gene TRBV7-8, with D maybe TRBD1 (5 bases). V lost 1 base, J lost 6 bases, and 7 bases lay in between. Germline V CDR1 and CDR2: SGHVS, FQNEAQ. CDR3 length: 13 residues.

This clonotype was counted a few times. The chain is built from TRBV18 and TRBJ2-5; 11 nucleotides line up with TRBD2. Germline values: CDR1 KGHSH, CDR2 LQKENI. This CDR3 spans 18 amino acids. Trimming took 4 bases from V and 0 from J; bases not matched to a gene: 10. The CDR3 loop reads CASSLTSGSPTNQETQYF. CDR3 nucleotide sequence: TGTGCCAGCTCACTTACTAGCGGGAGCCCGACGAACCAAGAGACCCAGTACTTC.

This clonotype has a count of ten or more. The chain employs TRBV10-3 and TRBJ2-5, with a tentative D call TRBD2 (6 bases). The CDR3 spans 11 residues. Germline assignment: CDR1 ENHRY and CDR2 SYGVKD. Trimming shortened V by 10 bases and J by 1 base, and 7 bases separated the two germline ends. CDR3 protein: CASGAQETQYF. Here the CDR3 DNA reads TGTGCCAGCGGGGCCCAAGAGACCCAGTACTTC.

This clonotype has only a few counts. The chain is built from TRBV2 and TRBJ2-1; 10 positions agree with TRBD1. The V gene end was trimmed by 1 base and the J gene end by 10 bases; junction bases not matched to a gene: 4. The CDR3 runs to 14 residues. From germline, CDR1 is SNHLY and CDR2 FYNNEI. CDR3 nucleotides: TGTGCCAGCAGTGAAGAGACAGGGGGCCGGGAGCAGTTCTTC. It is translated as CASSEETGGREQFF. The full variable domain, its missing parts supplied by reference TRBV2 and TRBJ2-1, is EPEVTQTPSHQVTQMGQEVILRCVPISNHLYFYWYRQILGQKVEFLVSFYNNEISEKSEIFDDQFSVERPDGSNFTLKIRSTKLEDSAMYFCASSEETGGREQFFGPGTRLTVL.

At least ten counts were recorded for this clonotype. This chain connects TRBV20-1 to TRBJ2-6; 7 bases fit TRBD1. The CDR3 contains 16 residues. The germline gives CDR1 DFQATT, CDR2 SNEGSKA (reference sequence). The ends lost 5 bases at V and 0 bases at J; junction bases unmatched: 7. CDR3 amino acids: CSAWTGESSGANVLTF. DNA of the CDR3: TGCAGTGCTTGGACAGGAGAAAGCTCTGGGGCCAACGTCCTGACTTTC.

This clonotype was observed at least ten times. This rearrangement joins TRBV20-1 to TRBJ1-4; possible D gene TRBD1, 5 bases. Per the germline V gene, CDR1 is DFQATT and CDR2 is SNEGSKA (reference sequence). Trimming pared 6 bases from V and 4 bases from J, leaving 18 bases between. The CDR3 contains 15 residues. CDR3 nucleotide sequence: TGCAGTGCCCCTAGAGGAAGGGGCTTTAATGAAAAACTGTTTTTT. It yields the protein CSAPRGRGFNEKLFF.

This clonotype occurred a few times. CDR3 in amino acids: CASSLNGYSYNSPLHF. The DNA of the CDR3 is TGTGCCAGCAGCTTGAACGGCTACTCCTATAATTCACCCCTCCACTTT. V is TRBV5-5 and J is TRBJ1-6; no clear D gene. CDR3 size: 16 residues. Deletions cut 1 base from V and 0 bases from J, with 8 bases between. Germline assignment: CDR1 SGHKS and CDR2 YYEKEE (reference sequence).

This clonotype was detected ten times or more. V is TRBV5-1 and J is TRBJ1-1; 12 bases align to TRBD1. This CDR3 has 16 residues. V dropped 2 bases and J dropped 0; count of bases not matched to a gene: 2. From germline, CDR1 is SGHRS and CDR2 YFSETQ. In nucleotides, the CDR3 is TGCGCCAGCAGCTTCGGGACAGGGGGCATGAACACTGAAGCTTTCTTT. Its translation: CASSFGTGGMNTEAFF. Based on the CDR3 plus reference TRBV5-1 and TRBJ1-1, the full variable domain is KAGVTQTPRYLIKTRGQQVTLSCSPISGHRSVSWYQQTPGQGLQFLFEYFSETQRNKGNFPGRFSGRQFSNSRSEMNVSTLELGDSALYLCASSFGTGGMNTEAFFGQGTRLTVV.

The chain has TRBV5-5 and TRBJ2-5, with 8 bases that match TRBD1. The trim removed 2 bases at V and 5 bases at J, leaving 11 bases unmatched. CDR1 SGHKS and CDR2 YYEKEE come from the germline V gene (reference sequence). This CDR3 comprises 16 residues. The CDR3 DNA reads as TGTGCCAGCAGCTTCGACAGGGGAAGTCTGGCGGAGACCCAGTACTTC. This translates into CASSFDRGSLAETQYF.

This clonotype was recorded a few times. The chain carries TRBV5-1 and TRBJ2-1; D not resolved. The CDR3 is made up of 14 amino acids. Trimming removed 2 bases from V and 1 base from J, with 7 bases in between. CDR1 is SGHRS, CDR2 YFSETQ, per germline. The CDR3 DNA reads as TGCGCCAGCAGCTTAGAGCATTCCTACAATGAGCAGTTCTTC. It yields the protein CASSLEHSYNEQFF.

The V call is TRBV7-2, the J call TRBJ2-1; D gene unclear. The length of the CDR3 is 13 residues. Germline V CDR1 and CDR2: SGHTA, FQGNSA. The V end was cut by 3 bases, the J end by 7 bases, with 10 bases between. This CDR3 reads CASSFLGPNEQFF. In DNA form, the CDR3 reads TGTGCCAGCAGCTTTTTAGGACCGAATGAGCAGTTCTTC.

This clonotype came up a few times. CDR3 nucleotides: TGTGCCAGCAGTGAAGCGTCAGGGCGAAATTCACCCCTCCACTTT. Translated, it gives CASSEASGRNSPLHF. The rearrangement joins TRBV6-1 to TRBJ1-6, with D possibly being TRBD1 (5 bases). There are 15 residues in the CDR3. V lost 0 bases and J 7 bases, leaving 10 bases between the germline ends. Germline loops: CDR1 MNHNS, CDR2 SASEGT.

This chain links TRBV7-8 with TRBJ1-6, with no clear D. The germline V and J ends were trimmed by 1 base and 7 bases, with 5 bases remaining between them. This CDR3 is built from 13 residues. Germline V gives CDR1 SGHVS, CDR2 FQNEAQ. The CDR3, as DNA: TGTGCCAGCAGCTTAGTGGCAAATTCACCCCTCCACTTT. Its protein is CASSLVANSPLHF.

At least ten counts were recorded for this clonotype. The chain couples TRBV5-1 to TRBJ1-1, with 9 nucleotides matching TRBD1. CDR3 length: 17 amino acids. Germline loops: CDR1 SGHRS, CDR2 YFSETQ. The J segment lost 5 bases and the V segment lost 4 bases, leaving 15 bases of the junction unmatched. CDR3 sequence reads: CASSAGTGTPGSTEAFF. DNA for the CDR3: TGCGCCAGCAGCGCCGGGACAGGGACTCCTGGTTCGACTGAAGCTTTCTTT.

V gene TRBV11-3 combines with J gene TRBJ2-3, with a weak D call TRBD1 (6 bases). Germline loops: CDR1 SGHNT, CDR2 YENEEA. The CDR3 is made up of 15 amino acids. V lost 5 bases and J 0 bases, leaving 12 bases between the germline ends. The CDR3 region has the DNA TGTGCCAGCAGCATACGACAGGCTAGCACAGATACGCAGTATTTT. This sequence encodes CASSIRQASTDTQYF. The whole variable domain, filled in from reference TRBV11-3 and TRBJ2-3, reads EAGVVQSPRYKIIEKKQPVAFWCNPISGHNTLYWYLQNLGQGPELLIRYENEEAVDDSQLPKDRFSAERLKGVDSTLKIQPAELGDSAVYLCASSIRQASTDTQYFGPGTRLTVL.

The CDR3 DNA reads as TGTGCCAGCAGTTACGATCGGTTCGGAAACACCATATATTTT. Amino acid sequence: CASSYDRFGNTIYF. The chain uses TRBV6-5 and TRBJ1-3; D uncertain. CDR1 is MNHEY and CDR2 is SVGAGI in the germline V gene. Deletions cut 2 bases from V and 4 bases from J, with 9 bases between. This CDR3 comprises 14 residues.